This entry describes one T cell receptor (beta chain). Sequencing was performed with immunoSEQ multiplex PCR; in TCRdb, only in-frame clones are kept and a portion is missing. The sample contains 150,000 to 200,000 clones, 80% to 90% of which appear only once. Germline V gene lookup returns CDR1 MNHEY and CDR2 SMNVEV (reference sequence). The ends were cut back, 6 bases at V and 4 bases at J, with 4 bases in the middle. The CDR3 runs to 11 residues. The data stem from a study of blood T cell repertoires in COVID-19. The receptor's source is a man aged 40-55 years with active or convalescent COVID-19. The rearrangement uses TRBV27 and TRBJ2-1; D is uncertain. The sequencing sample was made of peripheral blood. The CDR3 here is CASSLYNEQFF. The CDR3 nucleotides read TGTGCCAGCAGCCTTTACAATGAGCAGTTCTTC.